Shown below are 17 T cell receptor beta chains from a single sample sequenced in a study of Ad26.COV2.S vaccination and SARS-CoV-2 variants. TCRdb's table, derived via immunoSEQ multiplex PCR, lists solely in-frame clones and lacks some. The profile covers around 370,000 clones, with roughly 94% appearing a single time and roughly 3.9% taken by the ten largest. Sequenced here: peripheral blood, sampled after recovery from COVID-19. The receptor set was obtained from a human donor who had recovered from COVID-19.

The chain employs TRBV7-2 and TRBJ1-6; 10 bases line up with TRBD1. This CDR3 is built from 15 residues. Germline V gene data show CDR1 as SGHTA and CDR2 as FQGNSA. V lost 4 bases, J lost 8 bases, and 5 bases stayed unmatched. In DNA form, the CDR3 reads TGTGCCAGCAGCTACGACAGGGGGCCGGATTCACCCCTCCACTTT. Translation: CASSYDRGPDSPLHF.

The rearrangement uses TRBV5-6 and TRBJ2-7; D is perhaps TRBD2 (6 bases). The CDR3 runs 12 residues. Trimming cost V 1 base and J 6 bases, with 8 bases left between them. In germline, CDR1 is SGHDT, CDR2 YYEEEE. In nucleotides, the CDR3 is TGTGCCAGCAGCTTGTTGGGAGGCGAGCAGTACTTC. Its protein is CASSLLGGEQYF.

In this sample, this clone turned up once. The chain joins TRBV11-2 to TRBJ1-4; D is ambiguous. Trimming removed 4 bases from V and 4 bases from J, with 13 bases in between. The CDR3 runs 15 residues. Looked up from germline, CDR1 is SGHAT and CDR2 is FQNNGV. In DNA form, the CDR3 reads TGTGCCAGCAGCTACCGGGCTCAGGATAATGAAAAACTGTTTTTT. Translated: CASSYRAQDNEKLFF.

This chain connects TRBV7-2 to TRBJ1-6; a weak D match, TRBD1 (5 bases). Trimming removed 6 bases from V and 10 bases from J, with 16 bases in between. Germline V gene data show CDR1 as SGHTA and CDR2 as FQGNSA. The CDR3 is 14 residues long. CDR3 in DNA: TGTGCCAGCAGGGAAGGACGCCAGGGATCACCCCTCCACTTT. Translating gives CASREGRQGSPLHF.

The CDR3 spells CASNFRGRDSPLHF. The CDR3 nucleotides are TGTGCCAGCAATTTTCGGGGGCGAGATTCACCCCTCCACTTT. This chain joins TRBV28 and TRBJ1-6; D might be TRBD1 (6 bases). Trimming removed 7 bases from V and 8 bases from J, with 15 bases in between. The CDR3 spans 14 residues. Germline V gives CDR1 MDHEN, CDR2 SYDVKM.

This rearrangement joins TRBV9 to TRBJ2-3; 8 positions agree with TRBD2. The V segment lost 0 bases and the J segment 1 base; nucleotides outside the gene matches: 4. The V gene's germline CDR1 is SGDLS and CDR2 YYNGEE. The CDR3 sequence is 16 residues long. The CDR3 nucleotides read TGTGCCAGCAGCGTAGGTCTTAGCGGGGGCACAGATACGCAGTATTTT. As protein: CASSVGLSGGTDTQYF. The variable domain in full, completed from reference TRBV9 and TRBJ2-3, reads DSGVTQTPKHLITATGQRVTLRCSPRSGDLSVYWYQQSLDQGLQFLIQYYNGEERAKGNILERFSAQQFPDLHSELNLSSLELGDSALYFCASSVGLSGGTDTQYFGPGTRLTVL.

The CDR3 DNA follows: TGTGCCAGCAGCTTTTTGTACAGCATGAACACTGAAGCTTTCTTT. Translation: CASSFLYSMNTEAFF. The chain employs TRBV5-4 and TRBJ1-1; unclear D gene. V was trimmed by 2 bases and J by 0 bases, leaving 11 bases between them. The CDR3 loop spans 15 amino acids. Germline V lookup: CDR1 SGHNT, CDR2 YYREEE (reference sequence).

This clone was counted once. The chain couples TRBV3-1 (or the pseudogene TRBV3-2) to TRBJ1-2; D not resolved. The CDR3 is 12 amino acids. The germline V and J ends were trimmed by 6 bases and 7 bases, with 12 bases remaining between them. CDR1 and CDR2 (germline): LGHDT, YNNKEL (reference sequence). CDR3 bases: TGTGCCAGCAGTCCAGACCTAAGTGGCTACACCTTC. The encoded protein is CASSPDLSGYTF.

The rearrangement uses TRBV5-6 and TRBJ2-5, with 7 bases lining up with TRBD2. The CDR3 loop spans 16 amino acids. From germline, CDR1 is SGHDT and CDR2 YYEEEE. V lost 4 bases, J lost 5 bases, and 14 bases stayed unmatched. The chain's CDR3 is CASSLVLGGNRETQYF. CDR3 DNA: TGTGCCAGCAGCCTAGTCCTGGGGGGGAATCGGGAGACCCAGTACTTC.

The count of this clone is one. The V gene is TRBV10-3, the J gene TRBJ2-1; 9 bases are a match to TRBD2. CDR3 size: 15 residues. V gave up 2 bases and J gave up 5 bases; unmatched junction bases: 4. In germline, CDR1 is ENHRY, CDR2 SYGVKD. In nucleotides, the CDR3 is TGTGCCATCAGTGAGAGGGCTAGCGGGGACAATGAGCAGTTCTTC. Its protein product is CAISERASGDNEQFF.

This clone was seen a handful of times. The V call is TRBV5-1, the J call TRBJ1-6; the D gene is possibly TRBD1 (6 bases). The germline V gene has CDR1 SGHRS and CDR2 YFSETQ. The CDR3 extends over 17 amino acids. The V end was cut by 4 bases, the J end by 1 base, with 15 bases between. The CDR3 spells CASSAPGEGSYNSPLHF. In DNA form, the CDR3 reads TGCGCCAGCAGCGCGCCAGGGGAGGGGTCCTATAATTCACCCCTCCACTTT.

The chain has TRBV2 and TRBJ1-2; D might be TRBD1 (6 bases). CDR3 length: 13 residues. V dropped 6 bases and J dropped 10 bases, with 18 bases sitting between them. Germline CDR1 SNHLY, CDR2 FYNNEI. As DNA, the CDR3 is TGTGCCAGCAGAGAGGGGGGTGCCTTAACCTACACCTTC. Translation gives CASREGGALTYTF.

V usage is TRBV3-1 (or the pseudogene TRBV3-2) and J usage is TRBJ1-6; the D gene is possibly TRBD1 (6 bases). Germline V CDR1 and CDR2: LGHDT, YNNKEL (reference sequence). The CDR3 covers 15 residues. V lost 4 bases and J lost 6, with 13 bases in between. CDR3 bases: TGTGCCAGCAGCCTAAGGGACATAGGTAATTCACCCCTCCACTTT. Translated: CASSLRDIGNSPLHF.

The chain couples TRBV28 to TRBJ1-2; D unclear. CDR3 length: 13 residues. The germline gives CDR1 MDHEN, CDR2 SYDVKM. The ends were cut back, 4 bases at V and 1 base at J, with 7 bases in the middle. The CDR3 DNA reads TGTGCCAGCAGTTCGCCGGTTAACTATGGCTACACCTTC. It encodes CASSSPVNYGYTF.

V and J are TRBV7-2 and TRBJ1-2, with TRBD1 matching 7 bases. The CDR3 is made up of 14 amino acids. Trimming at V came to 5 bases and at J to 3 bases, leaving 6 bases not matched to a gene. The germline V gene encodes CDR1 SGHTA and CDR2 FQGNSA. The chain's CDR3 is CASSPQTGYYGYTF. As DNA, the CDR3 is TGTGCCAGCAGCCCTCAGACAGGGTACTATGGCTACACCTTC. Together with reference TRBV7-2 and TRBJ1-2, the CDR3 gives the full variable domain: GAGVSQSPSNKVTEKGKDVELRCDPISGHTALYWYRQSLGQGLEFLIYFQGNSAPDKSGLPSDRFSAERTGGSVSTLTIQRTQQEDSAVYLCASSPQTGYYGYTFGSGTRLTVV.

The J gene is TRBJ1-1, the V gene TRBV7-9; a weak D match, TRBD1 (5 bases). V lost 6 bases, J lost 7 bases, and 9 bases lay in between. The CDR3 sequence is 11 residues long. Per germline, CDR1 SEHNR and CDR2 FQNEAQ (reference sequence). The chain's CDR3 is CASSPGYEAFF. The DNA for the CDR3 is TGTGCCAGCAGTCCAGGGTATGAAGCTTTCTTT.

V and J are TRBV5-1 and TRBJ2-7; 9 bases match TRBD1. The length of the CDR3 is 14 residues. Germline V gene sequence: CDR1 SGHRS, CDR2 YFSETQ. V shed 1 base and J 3 bases; nucleotides not matched to a gene: 2. The chain's CDR3 is CASSLRQGGYEQYF. As DNA, the CDR3 is TGCGCCAGCAGCTTGCGACAGGGGGGCTACGAGCAGTACTTC. Together with reference TRBV5-1 and TRBJ2-7, the CDR3 gives the full variable domain: KAGVTQTPRYLIKTRGQQVTLSCSPISGHRSVSWYQQTPGQGLQFLFEYFSETQRNKGNFPGRFSGRQFSNSRSEMNVSTLELGDSALYLCASSLRQGGYEQYFGPGTRLTVT.